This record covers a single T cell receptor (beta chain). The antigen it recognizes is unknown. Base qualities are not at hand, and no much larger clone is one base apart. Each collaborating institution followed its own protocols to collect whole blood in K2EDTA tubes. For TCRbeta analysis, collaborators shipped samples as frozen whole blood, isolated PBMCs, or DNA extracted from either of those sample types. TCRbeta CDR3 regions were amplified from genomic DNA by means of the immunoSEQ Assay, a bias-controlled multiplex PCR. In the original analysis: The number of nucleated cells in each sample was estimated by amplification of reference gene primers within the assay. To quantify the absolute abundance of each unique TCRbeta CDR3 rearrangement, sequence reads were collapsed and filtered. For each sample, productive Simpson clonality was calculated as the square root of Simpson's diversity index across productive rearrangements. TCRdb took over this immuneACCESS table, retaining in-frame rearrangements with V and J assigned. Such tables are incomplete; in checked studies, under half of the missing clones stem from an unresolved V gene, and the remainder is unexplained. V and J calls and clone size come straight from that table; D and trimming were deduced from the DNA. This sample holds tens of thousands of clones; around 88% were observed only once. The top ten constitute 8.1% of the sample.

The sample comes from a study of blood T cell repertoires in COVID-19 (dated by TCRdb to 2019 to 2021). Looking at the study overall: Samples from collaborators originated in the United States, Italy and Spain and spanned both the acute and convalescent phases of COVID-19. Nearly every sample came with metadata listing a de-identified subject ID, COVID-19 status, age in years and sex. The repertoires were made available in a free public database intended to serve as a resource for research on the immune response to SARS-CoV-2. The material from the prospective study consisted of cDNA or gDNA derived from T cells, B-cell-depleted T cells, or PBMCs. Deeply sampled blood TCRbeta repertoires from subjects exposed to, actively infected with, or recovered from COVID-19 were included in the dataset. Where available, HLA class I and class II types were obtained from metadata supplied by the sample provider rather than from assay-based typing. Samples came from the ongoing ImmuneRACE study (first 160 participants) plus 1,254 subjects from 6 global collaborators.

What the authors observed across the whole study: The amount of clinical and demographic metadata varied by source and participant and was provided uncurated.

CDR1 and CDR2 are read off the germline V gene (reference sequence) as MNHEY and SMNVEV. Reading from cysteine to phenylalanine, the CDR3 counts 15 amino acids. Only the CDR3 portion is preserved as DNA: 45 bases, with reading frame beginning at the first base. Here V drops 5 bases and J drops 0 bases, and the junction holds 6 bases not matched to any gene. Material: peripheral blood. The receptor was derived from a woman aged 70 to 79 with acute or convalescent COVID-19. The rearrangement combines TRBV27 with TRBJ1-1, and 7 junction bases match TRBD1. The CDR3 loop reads CASSNGQAVNTEAFF. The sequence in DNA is TGTGCCAGCAGTAACGGACAGGCTGTGAACACTGAAGCTTTCTTT.